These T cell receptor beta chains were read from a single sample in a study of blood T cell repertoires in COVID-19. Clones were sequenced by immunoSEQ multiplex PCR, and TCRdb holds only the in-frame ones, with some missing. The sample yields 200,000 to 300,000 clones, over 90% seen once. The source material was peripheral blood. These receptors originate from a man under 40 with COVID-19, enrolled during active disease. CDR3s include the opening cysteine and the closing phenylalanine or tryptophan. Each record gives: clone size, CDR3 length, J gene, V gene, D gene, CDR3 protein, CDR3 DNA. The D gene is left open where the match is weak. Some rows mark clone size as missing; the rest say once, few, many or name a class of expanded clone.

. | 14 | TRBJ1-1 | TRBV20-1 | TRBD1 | CSASPGQTNTEAFF | TGCAGTGCTAGTCCGGGACAGACGAACACTGAAGCTTTCTTT
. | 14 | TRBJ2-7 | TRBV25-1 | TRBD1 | CASSGDRGHYEQYF | TGTGCCAGCAGTGGCGACAGGGGGCATTACGAGCAGTACTTC
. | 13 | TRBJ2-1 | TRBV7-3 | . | CASSAMVRNEQFF | TGTGCCAGCAGCGCAATGGTCCGGAATGAGCAGTTCTTC
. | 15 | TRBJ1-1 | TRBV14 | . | CASSQDSGRVTEAFF | TGTGCCAGCAGCCAAGACTCGGGCAGGGTCACTGAAGCTTTCTTT
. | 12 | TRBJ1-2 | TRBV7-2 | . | CASSATGYGYTF | TGTGCCAGCAGCGCCACAGGGTATGGCTACACCTTC
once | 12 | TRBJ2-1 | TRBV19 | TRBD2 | CASSTSGGEQFF | TGTGCCAGTAGTACTAGCGGGGGGGAGCAGTTCTTC
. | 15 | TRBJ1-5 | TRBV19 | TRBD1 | CASSTLRDRGQPQHF | TGTGCCAGTAGTACCCTCCGGGACAGGGGTCAGCCCCAGCATTTT
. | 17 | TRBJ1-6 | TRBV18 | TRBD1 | CASSSTTGTGNNSPLHF | TGTGCCAGCTCATCGACTACCGGGACAGGGAATAATTCACCCCTCCACTTT
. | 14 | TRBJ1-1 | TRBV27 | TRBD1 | CASSSRTGGTEAFF | TGTGCCAGCAGTTCCCGGACAGGGGGCACTGAAGCTTTCTTT
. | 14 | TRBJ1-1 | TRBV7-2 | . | CASSLVARDTEAFF | TGTGCCAGCAGCTTAGTTGCCAGGGACACTGAAGCTTTCTTT
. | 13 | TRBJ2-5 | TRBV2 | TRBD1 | CARRQGGQETQYF | TGTGCCAGGAGACAGGGGGGACAAGAGACCCAGTACTTC
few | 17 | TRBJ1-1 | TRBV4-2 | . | CASSQDQWRQLNTEAFF | TGTGCCAGCAGCCAAGATCAGTGGAGACAGCTGAACACTGAAGCTTTCTTT
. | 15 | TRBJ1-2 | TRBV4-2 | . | CASSQEGGIAYGYTF | TGTGCCAGCAGCCAAGAAGGAGGGATAGCCTATGGCTACACCTTC
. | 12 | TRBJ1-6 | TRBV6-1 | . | CASSEATFGVHF | TGTGCCAGCAGTGAAGCGACGTTCGGGGTCCACTTT
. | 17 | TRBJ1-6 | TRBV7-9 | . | CASSLGFQGGNNSPLHF | TGTGCCAGCAGCTTAGGGTTCCAGGGAGGGAATAATTCACCCCTCCACTTT
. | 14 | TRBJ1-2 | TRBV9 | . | CASSVVTTTRGYTF | TGTGCCAGCAGCGTAGTAACGACAACACGGGGCTACACCTTC
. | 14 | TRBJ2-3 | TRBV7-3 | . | CASSPDTARDTQYF | TGTGCCAGCAGCCCGGACACCGCGCGAGATACGCAGTATTTT
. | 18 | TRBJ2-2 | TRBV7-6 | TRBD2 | CASSPGLAGVLDTGELFF | TGTGCCAGCAGCCCCGGACTAGCGGGGGTTCTAGATACCGGGGAGCTGTTTTTT
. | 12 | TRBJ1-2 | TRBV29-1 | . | CSVNPNTYGYTF | TGCAGCGTTAACCCAAACACCTATGGCTACACCTTC
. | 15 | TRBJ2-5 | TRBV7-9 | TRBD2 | CASSLFGGGEETQYF | TGTGCCAGCAGCTTATTCGGCGGGGGGGAAGAGACCCAGTACTTC
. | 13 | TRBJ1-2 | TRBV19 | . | CASTDGARRGYTF | TGTGCCAGTACTGACGGCGCTCGGAGGGGCTACACCTTC
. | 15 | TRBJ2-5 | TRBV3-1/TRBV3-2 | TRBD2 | CASSPRTSGGETQYF | TGTGCCAGCAGCCCCCGGACTAGCGGGGGGGAGACCCAGTACTTC
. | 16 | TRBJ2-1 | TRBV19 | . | CASSISVGAPYNEQFF | TGTGCCAGTAGTATCTCGGTGGGGGCCCCTTACAATGAGCAGTTCTTC
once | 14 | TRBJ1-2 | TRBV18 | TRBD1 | CASSPSGTGEGYTF | TGTGCCAGCTCACCATCCGGGACAGGGGAAGGCTACACCTTC
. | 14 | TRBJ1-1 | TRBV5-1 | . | CASSLAVGNREAFF | TGCGCCAGCAGCTTGGCCGTGGGCAATCGGGAAGCTTTCTTT
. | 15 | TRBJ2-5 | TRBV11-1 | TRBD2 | CASSWTSGGQETQYF | TGTGCCAGCAGCTGGACTAGCGGGGGGCAAGAGACCCAGTACTTC